One sample yielded the 32 T cell receptor beta chains listed below, sequenced in a study of blood T cell repertoires in COVID-19. Only in-frame clones appear in the TCRdb table, and some are missing; sequencing was by immunoSEQ multiplex PCR. The sample lists about 89,000 clones; approximately 80% were seen once. The material sequenced was peripheral blood. The receptors were sampled from an elderly woman with acute or convalescent COVID-19.

This clone was seen once. The V gene is TRBV18, the J gene TRBJ2-2, with D possibly TRBD2 on 5 matching bases. The CDR3 runs 15 residues. The germline CDR1 and CDR2 sequences are KGHSH and LQKENI. V was shortened by 1 base and J by 5 bases, with 11 bases between the two germline ends. Written as DNA, the CDR3 is TGTGCCAGCTCACCACAGCGGATGGAGACCGGGGAGCTGTTTTTT. Its translation: CASSPQRMETGELFF.

The V and J genes are TRBV6-5 and TRBJ1-2; D is perhaps TRBD1 (6 bases). V was clipped by 6 bases and J by 0 bases, with 8 bases between them. The CDR3 spans 13 residues. The germline gives CDR1 MNHEY, CDR2 SVGAGI. As DNA, the CDR3 is TGTGCCAGCAGCAGGACAGCTAACTATGGCTACACCTTC. Translated: CASSRTANYGYTF.

This CDR3 is CASSPPHRLAGAHTDTQYF. CDR3 coding DNA: TGTGCCAGCAGCCCCCCACACCGACTAGCGGGGGCCCACACAGATACGCAGTATTTT. This chain links TRBV5-4 with TRBJ2-3; 12 bases align to TRBD2. The length of the CDR3 is 19 residues. The germline gives CDR1 SGHNT, CDR2 YYREEE (reference sequence). V shed 4 bases and J 2 bases; nucleotides not matched to a gene: 14.

The chain recombines TRBV7-2 with TRBJ1-5, with a tentative D call TRBD1 (6 bases). CDR1 SGHTA and CDR2 FQGNSA come from the germline V gene. The germline V and J ends were trimmed by 5 bases and 4 bases, with 9 bases remaining between them. The CDR3 is 13 residues long. DNA for the CDR3: TGTGCCAGCAGCATCAGGGGTAATCAGCCCCAGCATTTT. Amino acid sequence: CASSIRGNQPQHF.

This chain joins TRBV15 and TRBJ1-5, with TRBD1 matching over 10 bases. The J segment lost 6 bases and the V segment lost 4 bases, leaving 6 bases of the junction unmatched. The germline V gene has CDR1 LNHNV and CDR2 YYDKDF (reference sequence). The CDR3 is 15 amino acids. The CDR3 region has the DNA TGTGCCACCAGCACCGGGACAGGGGTGGGTCAGCCCCAGCATTTT. As protein: CATSTGTGVGQPQHF.

The chain combines TRBV6-5 with TRBJ1-4, with D maybe TRBD1 (6 bases). V lost 8 bases, J lost 5 bases, and 9 bases lay in between. The length of the CDR3 is 12 residues. Germline V gene data show CDR1 as MNHEY and CDR2 as SVGAGI. In nucleotides, the CDR3 is TGTGCCAGCCTCGGACAGAATGAAAAACTGTTTTTT. This sequence encodes CASLGQNEKLFF.

The V and J genes are TRBV18 and TRBJ2-1; tentatively, D is TRBD1 (6 bases). The germline gives CDR1 KGHSH, CDR2 LQKENI. Trimming shortened V by 6 bases and J by 10 bases, and 13 bases separated the two germline ends. CDR3 size: 12 residues. The CDR3 DNA reads as TGTGCCAGCTCCTCAGGGGAAGGGGAGCAGTTCTTC. Amino acids: CASSSGEGEQFF.

This clone was seen only once. This chain uses TRBV12-3 or TRBV12-4 with TRBJ1-5; no reliable D call. Deletions cut 4 bases from V and 3 bases from J, with 7 bases between. CDR3 size: 13 residues. The CDR3 sequence: CASSSRTNQPQHF. The CDR3 region has the DNA TGTGCCAGCAGTTCCAGAACCAATCAGCCCCAGCATTTT.

This chain links TRBV6-5 with TRBJ1-5, with 7 bases aligning to TRBD1. Germline V gene lookup returns CDR1 MNHEY and CDR2 SVGAGI. CDR3 length equals 14 residues. The V segment lost 7 bases and the J segment 5 bases; nucleotides outside the gene matches: 8. CDR3 nucleotides: TGTGCCAGCACCACCGACAGGGAGGATCAGCCCCAGCATTTT. Its protein product is CASTTDREDQPQHF.

This chain connects TRBV7-2 to TRBJ2-5, with D possibly TRBD2 on 6 matching bases. V was pared by 5 bases and J by 0 bases, with 19 bases between. The CDR3 extends over 17 amino acids. Germline V gene data show CDR1 as SGHTA and CDR2 as FQGNSA. The CDR3 nucleotides read TGTGCCAGCAGCATCCAGGGTGCGGGATTTAACCAAGAGACCCAGTACTTC. It codes for CASSIQGAGFNQETQYF.

The rearrangement joins TRBV5-1 to TRBJ2-7; TRBD1 matches 8 bases. V trimming: 1 base; J trimming: 3 bases; junction bases outside the gene matches: 9. CDR1 SGHRS and CDR2 YFSETQ come from the germline V gene. This CDR3 comprises 16 residues. The CDR3 loop reads CASSLLPDRAGYEQYF. The CDR3 nucleotides read TGCGCCAGCAGCTTGCTCCCGGACAGGGCAGGCTACGAGCAGTACTTC.

The V and J genes are TRBV5-1 and TRBJ1-2; possibly TRBD1 for D (6 bases). This CDR3 comprises 13 residues. The V gene's germline CDR1 is SGHRS and CDR2 YFSETQ. The V and J ends lost 3 bases and 4 bases respectively, with 10 bases between them. In nucleotides, the CDR3 is TGCGCCAGCAGCTGGGACAAATCCTATGGCTACACCTTC. Amino acid sequence: CASSWDKSYGYTF.

The V and J genes are TRBV7-3 and TRBJ1-2; D is unclear. Trimming stripped 1 base from V and 6 bases from J, with 9 bases between. In germline, CDR1 is SGHTA, CDR2 FQGTGA. CDR3 size: 13 residues. This chain's CDR3 is CASSLIPGNGYTF. The CDR3 coding sequence is TGTGCCAGCAGCTTAATTCCGGGAAATGGCTACACCTTC.

The chain employs TRBV30 and TRBJ2-7, with D unresolved. The CDR3 has 15 residues. CDR1 is GTSNPN, CDR2 SVGIG, per germline (reference sequence). The V and J ends lost 2 bases and 0 bases respectively, with 14 bases between them. The CDR3 region is CAWSQNFLSSYEQYF. CDR3 DNA: TGTGCCTGGAGTCAAAACTTCTTGAGCTCCTACGAGCAGTACTTC.

The genes are TRBV12-3 or TRBV12-4 and TRBJ2-7; 8 nucleotides align to TRBD2. The V and J ends lost 7 bases and 3 bases, in that order; junction bases with no gene match: 5. CDR3 size: 13 residues. In nucleotides, the CDR3 is TGTGCCAGCATGATCGGGACTAGCTACGAGCAGTACTTC. Translated, it gives CASMIGTSYEQYF.

This chain uses TRBV18 with TRBJ1-6; TRBD1 aligns across 7 bases. Looked up from germline, CDR1 is KGHSH and CDR2 is LQKENI. The V and J ends lost 6 bases and 10 bases, in that order; junction bases with no gene match: 9. The CDR3 sequence is 14 residues long. The CDR3 sequence: CASSWDSLRSPLHF. CDR3 DNA: TGTGCCAGCTCGTGGGACAGCCTTAGATCACCCCTCCACTTT.

This clone was observed a single time. The V gene is TRBV5-1, the J gene TRBJ2-6; 10 bases line up with TRBD2. The CDR3 runs to 19 residues. Germline V lookup: CDR1 SGHRS, CDR2 YFSETQ. The ends lost 5 bases at V and 0 bases at J; junction bases unmatched: 11. CDR3 in amino acids: CASRERGGSGYSGANVLTF. DNA of the CDR3: TGCGCCAGCAGAGAGCGGGGGGGCTCCGGCTACTCTGGGGCCAACGTCCTGACTTTC.

The chain uses TRBV14 and TRBJ2-7; a possible D gene is TRBD1 (6 bases). Deletions cut 0 bases from V and 0 bases from J, with 12 bases between. The CDR3 totals 16 residues. CDR1 SGHDN and CDR2 FVKESK come from the germline V gene. The CDR3 DNA sequence: TGTGCCAGCAGCCAAGACGTGGGGGCCCGCTCCTACGAGCAGTACTTC. It specifies CASSQDVGARSYEQYF.

This chain uses TRBV19 with TRBJ2-7; D might be TRBD1 (6 bases). Germline V gene lookup returns CDR1 LNHDA and CDR2 SQIVND (reference sequence). CDR3 length: 14 residues. Trimming removed 6 bases from V and 0 bases from J, with 12 bases in between. The CDR3 DNA reads as TGTGCCAGTAGGGACAGCATATTCTCCTACGAGCAGTACTTC. Encoded protein: CASRDSIFSYEQYF.

The rearrangement uses TRBV6-5 and TRBJ1-3, with D maybe TRBD1 (5 bases). V shed 10 bases and J shed 0 bases, with 10 bases lying between them. The CDR3 length is 13 residues. Germline lookup yields CDR1 MNHEY and CDR2 SVGAGI. The chain's CDR3 is CATTGTSGNTIYF. Written as DNA, the CDR3 is TGTGCCACTACAGGCACCTCTGGAAACACCATATATTTT.

This clone occurred a few times. The genes are TRBV11-2 and TRBJ1-3, with D tentatively TRBD1 (6 bases). The CDR3 consists of 15 residues. CDR1 and CDR2 (germline): SGHAT, FQNNGV. V was clipped by 7 bases and J by 1 base, with 14 bases between them. The CDR3: CASKTTGTSGNTIYF. For the CDR3, the DNA is TGTGCCAGCAAGACCACCGGGACATCTGGAAACACCATATATTTT.

The chain joins TRBV2 to TRBJ1-2, with 8 bases lining up with TRBD1. Germline trimming cut 6 bases from V and 6 bases from J; bases unmatched to any gene: 6. The V gene's germline CDR1 is SNHLY and CDR2 FYNNEI. The CDR3 runs 13 residues. In nucleotides, the CDR3 is TGTGCCAGCAGGACAGGGGCGGGAAATGGCTACACCTTC. Amino acids: CASRTGAGNGYTF.

This chain uses TRBV18 with TRBJ2-5; 8 nucleotides agree with TRBD2. This CDR3 is built from 14 residues. V trimming: 2 bases; J trimming: 4 bases; junction bases outside the gene matches: 3. CDR1 and CDR2 from the germline V gene are KGHSH and LQKENI. CDR3 sequence: CASSPTAGGETQYF. The CDR3 nucleotides are TGTGCCAGCTCACCAACGGCGGGGGGAGAGACCCAGTACTTC. Complete variable domain (other parts from reference TRBV18 and TRBJ2-5): NAGVMQNPRHLVRRRGQEARLRCSPMKGHSHVYWYRQLPEEGLKFMVYLQKENIIDESGMPKERFSAEFPKEGPSILRIQQVVRGDSAAYFCASSPTAGGETQYFGPGTRLLVL.

The chain combines TRBV10-1 with TRBJ2-5; the D gene is possibly TRBD1 (6 bases). This CDR3 region has 14 residues. Germline V gene lookup returns CDR1 WNHNN and CDR2 SYGVQD (reference sequence). V was clipped by 3 bases and J by 1 base, with 9 bases between them. Here the CDR3 reads CASSESGVQETQYF. The CDR3, as DNA: TGCGCCAGCAGTGAATCAGGGGTCCAAGAGACCCAGTACTTC.

The table lists this clone with a count of one. The V gene is TRBV29-1, the J gene TRBJ1-4, with 8 bases aligning to TRBD1. The V gene end was trimmed by 6 bases and the J gene end by 0 bases; junction bases not matched to a gene: 12. The CDR3 spans 17 residues. CDR1 SQVTM and CDR2 ANQGSEA come from the germline V gene. CDR3 coding DNA: TGCAGCGTCACCGGGACAGGCCCTTTTGCAACTAATGAAAAACTGTTTTTT. It yields the protein CSVTGTGPFATNEKLFF.

The genes are TRBV10-3 and TRBJ2-3, with 14 nucleotides matching TRBD2. The V and J ends lost 4 bases and 2 bases, in that order; junction bases with no gene match: 5. CDR1 and CDR2 from the germline V gene are ENHRY and SYGVKD. The CDR3 is made up of 17 amino acids. The CDR3 is CAISAGTSGGHTDTQYF. Here the CDR3 DNA reads TGTGCCATCAGTGCCGGGACTAGCGGGGGCCACACAGATACGCAGTATTTT.

The chain has TRBV2 and TRBJ2-5; D may be TRBD2 (6 bases). The CDR3 runs to 13 residues. Deletions cut 6 bases from V and 5 bases from J, with 13 bases between. The germline V gene encodes CDR1 SNHLY and CDR2 FYNNEI. As DNA, the CDR3 is TGTGCCAGCAGCGCCCAACGGGAGGAGACCCAGTACTTC. Its translation is CASSAQREETQYF.

This clone was found a few times. The chain couples TRBV6-1 to TRBJ1-5; the match to TRBD1 covers 7 bases. This CDR3 has 17 amino acids. Germline V CDR1 and CDR2: MNHNS, SASEGT. V lost 2 bases and J lost 4; bases outside the gene matches: 11. The CDR3 here is CASSEQEAGGANQPQHF. DNA of the CDR3: TGTGCCAGCAGTGAACAGGAGGCAGGGGGTGCGAATCAGCCCCAGCATTTT.

The V gene is TRBV13, the J gene TRBJ2-7, with TRBD1 as a possible D gene (6 bases). The CDR3 is made up of 15 amino acids. V lost 3 bases, J lost 0 bases, and 12 bases lay in between. Germline CDR1 is PRHDT and CDR2 is FYEKMQ (reference sequence). CDR3 amino acids: CASSFDRLASYEQYF. CDR3 DNA sequence: TGTGCCAGCAGCTTCGACAGGCTAGCCTCCTACGAGCAGTACTTC.

The chain couples TRBV20-1 to TRBJ1-1; 7 bases map to TRBD1. After removal of 4 bases from V and 4 bases from J, the junction contained 0 bases not matched to a gene. The CDR3 has 11 amino acids. Germline CDR1 and CDR2: DFQATT and SNEGSKA (reference sequence). DNA of the CDR3: TGCAGTGCTACAGGGGGCACTGAAGCTTTCTTT. It codes for CSATGGTEAFF.

V gene TRBV7-9 combines with J gene TRBJ1-1; TRBD1 agrees at 7 bases. The CDR3 sequence is 14 residues long. From germline, CDR1 is SEHNR and CDR2 FQNEAQ (reference sequence). The V segment lost 1 base and the J segment 4 bases; nucleotides outside the gene matches: 3. CDR3 sequence: CASSLGAGGTEAFF. CDR3 sequence (DNA): TGTGCCAGCAGCTTAGGCGCAGGGGGCACTGAAGCTTTCTTT.

The CDR3, as DNA: TGTGCCAGCAGTTTAGTGGCATACAATGAGCAGTTCTTC. This codes for CASSLVAYNEQFF. The rearrangement uses TRBV12-3 or TRBV12-4 and TRBJ2-1; D not resolved. The CDR3 loop spans 13 amino acids. Trimming pared 1 base from V and 4 bases from J, leaving 5 bases between.